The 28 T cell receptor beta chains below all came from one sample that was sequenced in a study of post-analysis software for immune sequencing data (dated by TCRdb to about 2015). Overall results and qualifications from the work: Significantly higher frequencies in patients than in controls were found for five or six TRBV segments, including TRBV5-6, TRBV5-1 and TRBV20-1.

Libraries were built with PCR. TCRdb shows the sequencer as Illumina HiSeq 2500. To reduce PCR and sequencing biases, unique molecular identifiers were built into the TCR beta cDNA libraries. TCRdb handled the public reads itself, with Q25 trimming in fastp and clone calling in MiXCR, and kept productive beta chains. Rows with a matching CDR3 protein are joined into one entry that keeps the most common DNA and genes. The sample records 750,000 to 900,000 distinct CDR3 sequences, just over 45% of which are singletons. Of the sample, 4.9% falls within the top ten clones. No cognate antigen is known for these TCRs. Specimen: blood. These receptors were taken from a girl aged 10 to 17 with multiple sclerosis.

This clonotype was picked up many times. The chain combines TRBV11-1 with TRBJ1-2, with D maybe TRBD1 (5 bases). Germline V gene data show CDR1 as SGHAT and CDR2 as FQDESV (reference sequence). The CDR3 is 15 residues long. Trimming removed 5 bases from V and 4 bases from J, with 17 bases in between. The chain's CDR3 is CASSPGDVFSYGYTF. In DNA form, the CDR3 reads TGTGCCAGCAGCCCCGGGGACGTGTTCTCCTATGGCTACACCTTC.

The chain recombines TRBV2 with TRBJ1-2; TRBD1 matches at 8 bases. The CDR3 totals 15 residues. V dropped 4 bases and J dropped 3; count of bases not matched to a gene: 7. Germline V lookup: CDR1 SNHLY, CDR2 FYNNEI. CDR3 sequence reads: CASSGTGLADYGYTF. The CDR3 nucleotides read TGTGCCAGCAGTGGGACAGGGCTCGCAGACTATGGCTACACCTTC.

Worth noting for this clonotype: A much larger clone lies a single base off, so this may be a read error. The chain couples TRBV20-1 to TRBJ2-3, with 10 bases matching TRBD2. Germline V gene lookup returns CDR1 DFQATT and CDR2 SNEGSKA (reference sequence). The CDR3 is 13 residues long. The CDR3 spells CSASGSHSDTQYF. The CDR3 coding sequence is TGCAGCGCTAGCGGGAGTCACTCAGATACGCAGTATTTT.

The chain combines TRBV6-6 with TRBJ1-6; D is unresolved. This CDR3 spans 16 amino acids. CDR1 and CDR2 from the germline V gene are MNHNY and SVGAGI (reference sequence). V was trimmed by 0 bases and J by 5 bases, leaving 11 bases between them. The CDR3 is CASSYSPNHDNSPLHF. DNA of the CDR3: TGTGCCAGCAGTTACTCCCCCAACCACGATAATTCACCCCTCCACTTT.

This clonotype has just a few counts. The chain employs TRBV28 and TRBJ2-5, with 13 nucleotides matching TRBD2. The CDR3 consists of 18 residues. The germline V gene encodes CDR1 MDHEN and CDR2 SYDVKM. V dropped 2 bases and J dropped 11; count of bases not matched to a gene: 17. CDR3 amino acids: CASSLVGLAGVGGYEQYF. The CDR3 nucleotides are TGTGCCAGCAGTTTAGTAGGACTAGCGGGAGTAGGGGGGTATGAGCAGTACTTC.

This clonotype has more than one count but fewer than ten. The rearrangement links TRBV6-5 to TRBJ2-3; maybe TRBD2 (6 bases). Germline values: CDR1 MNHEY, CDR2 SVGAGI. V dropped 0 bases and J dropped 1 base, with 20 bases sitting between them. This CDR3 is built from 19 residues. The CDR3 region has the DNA TGTGCCAGCAGTTACTCGATCGAAGGGGTTAGGGAGGGCACAGATACGCAGTATTTT. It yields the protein CASSYSIEGVREGTDTQYF.

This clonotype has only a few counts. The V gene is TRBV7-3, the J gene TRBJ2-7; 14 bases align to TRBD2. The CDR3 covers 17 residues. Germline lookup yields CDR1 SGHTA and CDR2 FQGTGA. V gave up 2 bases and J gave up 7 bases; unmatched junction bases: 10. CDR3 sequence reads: CASSLGGTSGSSNEQYF. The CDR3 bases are TGTGCCAGCAGCTTAGGGGGGACTAGCGGGAGTAGTAATGAGCAGTACTTC.

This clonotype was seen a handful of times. The CDR3 bases are TGCGCCAGCAGCTTAGGCAAAACAGATACGCAGTATTTT. Amino acid sequence: CASSLGKTDTQYF. The chain employs TRBV5-1 and TRBJ2-3; unclear D gene. The CDR3 covers 13 residues. Trimming took 2 bases from V and 3 from J, leaving 7 bases between them. The germline CDR1 and CDR2 sequences are SGHRS and YFSETQ.

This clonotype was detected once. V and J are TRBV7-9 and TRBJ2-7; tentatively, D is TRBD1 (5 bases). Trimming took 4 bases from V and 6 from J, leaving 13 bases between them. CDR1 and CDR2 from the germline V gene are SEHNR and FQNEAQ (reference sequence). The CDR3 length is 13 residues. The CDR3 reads CASSSRKGVEQYF. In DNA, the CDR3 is TGTGCCAGCAGCTCCCGCAAAGGGGTCGAGCAGTACTTC.

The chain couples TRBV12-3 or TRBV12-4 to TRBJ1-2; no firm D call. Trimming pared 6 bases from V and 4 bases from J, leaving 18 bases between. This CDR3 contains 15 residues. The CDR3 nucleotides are TGTGCCAGCAGGTTTTCGACGGCTATACGCTATGGCTACACCTTC. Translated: CASRFSTAIRYGYTF.

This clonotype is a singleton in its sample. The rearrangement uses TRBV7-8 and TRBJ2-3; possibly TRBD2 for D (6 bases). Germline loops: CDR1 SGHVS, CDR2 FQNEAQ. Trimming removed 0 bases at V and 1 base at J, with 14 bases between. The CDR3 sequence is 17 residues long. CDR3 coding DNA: TGTGCCAGCAGCTTAGCCGGCGGCGGGACCCGCACAGATACGCAGTATTTT. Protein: CASSLAGGGTRTDTQYF.

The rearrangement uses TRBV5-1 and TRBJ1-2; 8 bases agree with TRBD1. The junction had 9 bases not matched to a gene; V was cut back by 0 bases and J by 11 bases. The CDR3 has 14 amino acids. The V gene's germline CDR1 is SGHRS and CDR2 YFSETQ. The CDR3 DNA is TGCGCCAGCAGCTTGGATGGGACAGGAGTGGCGTACACCTTC. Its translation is CASSLDGTGVAYTF.

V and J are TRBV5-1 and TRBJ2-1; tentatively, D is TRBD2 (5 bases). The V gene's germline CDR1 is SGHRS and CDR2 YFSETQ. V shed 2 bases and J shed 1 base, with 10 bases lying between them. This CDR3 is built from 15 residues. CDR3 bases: TGCGCCAGCAGCTTAGAGACGGGATCCTACAATGAGCAGTTCTTC. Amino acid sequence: CASSLETGSYNEQFF.

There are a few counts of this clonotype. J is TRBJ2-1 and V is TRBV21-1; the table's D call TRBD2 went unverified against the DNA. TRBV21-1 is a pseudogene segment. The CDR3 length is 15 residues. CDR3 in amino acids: CASSKGTSLYNEQFF. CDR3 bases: TGTGCCAGCAGCAAGGGGACTTCCCTCTACAATGAGCAGTTCTTC.

The CDR3 protein is CSARDLRGGQETQYF. The CDR3 nucleotides are TGCAGTGCTAGAGATCTGAGGGGAGGACAAGAGACCCAGTACTTC. This chain links TRBV20-1 with TRBJ2-5; D might be TRBD2 (6 bases). The germline V gene has CDR1 DFQATT and CDR2 SNEGSKA (reference sequence). V dropped 0 bases and J dropped 2 bases, with 13 bases sitting between them. The CDR3 runs to 15 residues.

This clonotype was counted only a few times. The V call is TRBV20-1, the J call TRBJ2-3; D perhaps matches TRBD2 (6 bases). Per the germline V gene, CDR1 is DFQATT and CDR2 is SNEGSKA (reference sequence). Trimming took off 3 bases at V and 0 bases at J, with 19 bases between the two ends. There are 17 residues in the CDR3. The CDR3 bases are TGCAGTGCTAGCCGGGTCGGGGGAATGGCTAGCACAGATACGCAGTATTTT. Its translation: CSASRVGGMASTDTQYF.

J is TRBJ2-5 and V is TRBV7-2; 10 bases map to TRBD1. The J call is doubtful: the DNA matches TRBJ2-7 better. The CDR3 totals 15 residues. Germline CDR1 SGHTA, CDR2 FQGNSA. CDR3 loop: CASSPRDRGFIEQYF. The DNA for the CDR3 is TGTGCCAGCAGCCCCCGGGACAGGGGCTTCATCGAGCAGTACTTC.

DNA for the CDR3: TGTGCCAGCAGCGAACTAGCGGGAGAAACAGATACGCAGTATTTT. This codes for CASSELAGETDTQYF. J is TRBJ2-3 and V is TRBV6-5, with 11 bases that match TRBD2. Trimming at V came to 6 bases and at J to 3 bases, leaving 5 bases not matched to a gene. Germline V lookup: CDR1 MNHEY, CDR2 SVGAGI. The CDR3 contains 15 residues.

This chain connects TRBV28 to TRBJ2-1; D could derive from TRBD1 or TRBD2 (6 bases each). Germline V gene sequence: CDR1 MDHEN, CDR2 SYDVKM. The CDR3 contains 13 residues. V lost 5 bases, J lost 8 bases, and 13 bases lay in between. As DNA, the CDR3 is TGTGCCAGCAGTCCCCCAGGGGAGGATGAGCAGTTCTTC. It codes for CASSPPGEDEQFF.

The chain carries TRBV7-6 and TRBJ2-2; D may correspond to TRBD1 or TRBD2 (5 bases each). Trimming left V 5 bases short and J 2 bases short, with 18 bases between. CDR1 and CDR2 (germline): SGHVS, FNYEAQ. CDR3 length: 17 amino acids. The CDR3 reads CASSEKPGLLNTGELFF. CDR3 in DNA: TGTGCCAGCAGCGAAAAGCCGGGGCTTCTCAACACCGGGGAGCTGTTTTTT.

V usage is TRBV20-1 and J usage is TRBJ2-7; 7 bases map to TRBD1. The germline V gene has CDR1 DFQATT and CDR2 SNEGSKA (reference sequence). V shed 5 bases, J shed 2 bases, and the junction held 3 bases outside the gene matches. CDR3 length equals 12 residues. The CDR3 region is CSAQGVTYEQYF. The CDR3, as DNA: TGCAGTGCTCAGGGGGTCACCTACGAGCAGTACTTC.

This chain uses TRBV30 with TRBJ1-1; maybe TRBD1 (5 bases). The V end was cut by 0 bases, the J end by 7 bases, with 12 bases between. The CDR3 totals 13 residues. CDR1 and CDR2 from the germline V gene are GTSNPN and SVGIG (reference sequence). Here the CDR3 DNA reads TGTGCCTGGAGTGTACCCGCGACAGTTGAAGCTTTCTTT. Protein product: CAWSVPATVEAFF.

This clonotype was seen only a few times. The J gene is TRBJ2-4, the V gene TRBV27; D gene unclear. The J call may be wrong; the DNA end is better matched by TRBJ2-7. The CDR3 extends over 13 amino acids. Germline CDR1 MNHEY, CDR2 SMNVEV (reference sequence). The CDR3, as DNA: TGTGCCAGCAGTTTATCGAGTGACAACGAGCAGTACTTC. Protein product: CASSLSSDNEQYF.

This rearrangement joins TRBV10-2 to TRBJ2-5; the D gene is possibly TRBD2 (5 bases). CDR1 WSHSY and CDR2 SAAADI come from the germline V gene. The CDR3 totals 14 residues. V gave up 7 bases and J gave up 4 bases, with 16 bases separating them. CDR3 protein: CASIGGGVGETQYF. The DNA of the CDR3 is TGCGCCAGCATTGGAGGTGGAGTGGGAGAGACCCAGTACTTC.

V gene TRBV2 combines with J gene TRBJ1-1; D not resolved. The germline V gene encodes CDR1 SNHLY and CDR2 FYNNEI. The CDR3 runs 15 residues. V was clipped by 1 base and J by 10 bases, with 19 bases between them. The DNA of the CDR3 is TGTGCCAGCAGTGAAGTCGACGTCGGGGTAACCGCAGCTTTCTTT. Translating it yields CASSEVDVGVTAAFF. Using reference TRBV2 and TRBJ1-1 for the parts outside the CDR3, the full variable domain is EPEVTQTPSHQVTQMGQEVILRCVPISNHLYFYWYRQILGQKVEFLVSFYNNEISEKSEIFDDQFSVERPDGSNFTLKIRSTKLEDSAMYFCASSEVDVGVTAAFFGQGTRLTVV.

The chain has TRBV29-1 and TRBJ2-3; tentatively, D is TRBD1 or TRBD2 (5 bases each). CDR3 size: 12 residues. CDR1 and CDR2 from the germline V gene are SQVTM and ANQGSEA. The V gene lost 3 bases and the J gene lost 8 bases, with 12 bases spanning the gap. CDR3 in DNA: TGCAGCGTTGAGATCCAGAGGGGTACGCAGTATTTT. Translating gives CSVEIQRGTQYF.

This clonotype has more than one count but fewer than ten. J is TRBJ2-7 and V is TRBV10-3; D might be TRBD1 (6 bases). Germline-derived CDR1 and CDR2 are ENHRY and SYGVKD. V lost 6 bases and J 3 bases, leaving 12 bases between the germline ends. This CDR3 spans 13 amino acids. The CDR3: CAIRLDRNYEQYF. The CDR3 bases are TGTGCCATCAGATTGGACAGAAACTACGAGCAGTACTTC.

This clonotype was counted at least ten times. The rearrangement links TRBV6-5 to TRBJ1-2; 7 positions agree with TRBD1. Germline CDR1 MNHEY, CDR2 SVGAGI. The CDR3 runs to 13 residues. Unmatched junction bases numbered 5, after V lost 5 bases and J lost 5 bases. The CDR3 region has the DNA TGTGCCAGCAGTCCGGGACAGAGTTATGGCTACACCTTC. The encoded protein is CASSPGQSYGYTF.